The next 6 T cell receptor beta chains were all read from a single sample in a study of identical twins. TCRdb called the 5' RACE reads again in MiXCR, with one record for every CDR3 protein. The sample gives about 220,000 distinct CDR3 sequences, 6% to 9% of which show up once; 1.9% is in the top ten. A further study also used this sample, focusing on yellow fever vaccine responses in identical twins.

Source material: memory (CD45RO+) T cells sorted from blood. Source of these receptors: a woman aged 18-29 years in good health.

The chain uses TRBV6-1 and TRBJ2-7, with 8 bases fitting TRBD2. The junction had 9 bases not matched to a gene; V was cut back by 3 bases and J by 8 bases. This CDR3 is 14 amino acids long. Germline loops: CDR1 MNHNS, CDR2 SASEGT. As DNA, the CDR3 is TGTGCCAGCAGTGATGCCCAGCGGGGGCCCCAGCAGTACTTC. This encodes CASSDAQRGPQQYF.

This clonotype was seen at least ten times. The chain employs TRBV29-1 and TRBJ1-1; 7 bases line up with TRBD1. The CDR3 consists of 13 residues. J lost 1 base, V lost 5 bases, and 4 bases had no gene match. Germline lookup yields CDR1 SQVTM and CDR2 ANQGSEA. CDR3 DNA sequence: TGCAGCGTTTCTGACAGGGCGAACACTGAAGCTTTCTTT. This sequence encodes CSVSDRANTEAFF.

This clonotype has just a few counts. The chain uses TRBV28 and TRBJ1-2; 7 bases match TRBD1. The germline V gene encodes CDR1 MDHEN and CDR2 SYDVKM. The CDR3 is 14 amino acids. After removal of 7 bases from V and 4 bases from J, the junction contained 9 bases not matched to a gene. In DNA form, the CDR3 reads TGTGCCAGCACCAAACAGGGGATTGGCTATGGCTACACCTTC. It translates to CASTKQGIGYGYTF.

The chain uses TRBV28 and TRBJ2-2, with D uncertain. The CDR3 contains 15 residues. CDR1 MDHEN and CDR2 SYDVKM come from the germline V gene. V gave up 6 bases and J gave up 8 bases, with 19 bases separating them. Here the CDR3 DNA reads TGTGCCAGCAGCTCTGCCTTGAGGAGTTGGGGGGAGCTGTTTTTT. Protein product: CASSSALRSWGELFF.

This clonotype has ten or more counts. The J gene is TRBJ2-1, the V gene TRBV29-1; TRBD2 aligns across 7 bases. Germline CDR1 SQVTM, CDR2 ANQGSEA. V dropped 6 bases and J dropped 7; count of bases not matched to a gene: 15. The CDR3 has 15 amino acids. The CDR3 loop reads CSVLGRSLAVNEQFF. In DNA, the CDR3 is TGCAGCGTCCTAGGGAGGAGCCTAGCGGTAAATGAGCAGTTCTTC.

The table lists this clonotype with many counts. The chain couples TRBV7-9 to TRBJ2-7, with D uncertain. The CDR3 extends over 13 amino acids. Germline CDR1 SEHNR, CDR2 FQNEAQ (reference sequence). V lost 4 bases to trimming and J lost 3 bases, with 10 bases between them. DNA of the CDR3: TGTGCCAGCAGCTCAACGACCGGCTACGAGCAGTACTTC. Its translation is CASSSTTGYEQYF.